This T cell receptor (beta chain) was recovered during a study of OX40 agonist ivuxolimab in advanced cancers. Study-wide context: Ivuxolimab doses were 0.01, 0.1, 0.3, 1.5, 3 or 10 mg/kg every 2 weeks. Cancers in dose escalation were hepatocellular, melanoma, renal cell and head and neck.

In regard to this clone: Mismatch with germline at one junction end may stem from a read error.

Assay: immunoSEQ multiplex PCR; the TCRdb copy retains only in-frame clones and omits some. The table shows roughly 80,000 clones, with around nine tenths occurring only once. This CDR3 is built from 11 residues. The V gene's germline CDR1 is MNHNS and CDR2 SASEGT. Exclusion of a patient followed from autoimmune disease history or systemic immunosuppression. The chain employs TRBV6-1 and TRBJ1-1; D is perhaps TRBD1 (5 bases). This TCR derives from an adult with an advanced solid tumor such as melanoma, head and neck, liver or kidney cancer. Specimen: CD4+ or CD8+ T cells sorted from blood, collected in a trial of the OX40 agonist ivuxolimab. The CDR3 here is CASREGHGAFF. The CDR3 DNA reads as TGTGCCAGCAGAGAAGGACACGGAGCTTTCTTT.